The rows below give T cell receptor beta chains drawn from one sample of a study of read filtering for tumor transcriptome and immune sequencing. Each CDR3 protein is one row after TCRdb ran MiXCR on the reads. The repertoire holds 50,000 to 65,000 distinct CDR3 sequences, with roughly 12% as singletons. The specimen sequenced was a population of CD138-negative cells sorted from bone marrow. Source of these receptors: a donor aged 40 or older with multiple myeloma. CDR3s include the opening cysteine and the closing phenylalanine or tryptophan. A D gene is named only where the DNA matches it firmly. The size entry is marked missing in some rows and otherwise reads once, few, many or a size class.

V gene: TRBV6-2/TRBV6-3; D gene: TRBD1; J gene: TRBJ2-6; clone size: few; CDR3 protein: CASSYKQGSGANVPTF; CDR3 DNA: TGTGCCAGCAGTTATAAACAGGGGTCTGGGGCCAACGTCCCGACTTTC
V gene: TRBV6-6; D gene: TRBD1; J gene: TRBJ1-5; clone size: many; CDR3 protein: CASSYLDRWDKPQHF; CDR3 DNA: TGTGCCAGCAGTTACCTGGACAGGTGGGATAAGCCCCAGCATTTT
V gene: TRBV20-1; D gene: TRBD2; J gene: TRBJ2-5; clone size: many; CDR3 protein: CSARDLAGGPLGGPETQYF; CDR3 DNA: TGCAGTGCTAGAGACCTAGCGGGGGGGCCTCTGGGGGGTCCAGAGACCCAGTACTTC
V gene: TRBV6-5; D gene: .; J gene: TRBJ2-1; clone size: few; CDR3 protein: CASSYSDSAYNEQFF; CDR3 DNA: TGTGCCAGCAGTTACTCGGACAGTGCCTACAATGAGCAGTTCTTC
V gene: TRBV29-1; D gene: TRBD1; J gene: TRBJ1-4; clone size: many; CDR3 protein: CSAIPPGQINEKLFF; CDR3 DNA: TGCAGCGCCATACCTCCGGGACAGATTAATGAAAAACTGTTTTTT
V gene: TRBV25-1; D gene: TRBD1; J gene: TRBJ2-3; clone size: many; CDR3 protein: CASSEKMKPWLGQGADTQYF; CDR3 DNA: TGTGCCAGCAGTGAAAAGATGAAACCATGGCTCGGACAGGGTGCAGATACGCAGTATTTT
V gene: TRBV20-1; D gene: TRBD1; J gene: TRBJ1-1; clone size: many; CDR3 protein: CSARENRGKNTEAFF; CDR3 DNA: TGCAGTGCTAGAGAAAACAGGGGAAAGAACACTGAAGCTTTCTTT
V gene: TRBV10-2; D gene: TRBD2; J gene: TRBJ2-2; clone size: many; CDR3 protein: CASRTSGGGTGELFF; CDR3 DNA: TGCGCCAGCAGGACTAGCGGGGGGGGAACCGGGGAGCTGTTTTTT
V gene: TRBV6-1; D gene: .; J gene: TRBJ1-3; clone size: .; CDR3 protein: CASSADRYSGNTIYF; CDR3 DNA: TGTGCCAGCAGTGCGGACAGATACTCTGGAAACACCATATATTTT
V gene: TRBV18; D gene: .; J gene: TRBJ1-1; clone size: many; CDR3 protein: CASLDSNTEAFF; CDR3 DNA: TGTGCCAGCTTGGATAGCAACACTGAAGCTTTCTTT
V gene: TRBV29-1; D gene: TRBD1; J gene: TRBJ2-5; clone size: many; CDR3 protein: CSVDRGSPIGRETQYF; CDR3 DNA: TGCAGCGTCGACAGGGGATCCCCTATTGGGCGAGAGACCCAGTACTTC
V gene: TRBV7-3; D gene: TRBD1; J gene: TRBJ1-1; clone size: few; CDR3 protein: CASSPGQSNTEAFF; CDR3 DNA: TGTGCCAGCAGCCCGGGACAGTCGAACACTGAAGCTTTCTTT
V gene: TRBV9; D gene: .; J gene: TRBJ2-3; clone size: few; CDR3 protein: CASSVDGGHTDTLYF; CDR3 DNA: TGTGCCAGCAGCGTAGACGGGGGGCATACAGATACGCTGTATTTT
V gene: TRBV6-2/TRBV6-3; D gene: .; J gene: TRBJ2-2; clone size: many; CDR3 protein: CASIRGAGTGELFF; CDR3 DNA: TGTGCCAGCATCCGGGGGGCTGGCACCGGGGAGCTGTTTTTT
V gene: TRBV24-1; D gene: TRBD2; J gene: TRBJ2-1; clone size: many; CDR3 protein: CATSSERGADEQFF; CDR3 DNA: TGTGCCACCTCAAGCGAGCGGGGGGCGGATGAGCAGTTCTTC
V gene: TRBV12-3/TRBV12-4; D gene: TRBD1; J gene: TRBJ1-1; clone size: many; CDR3 protein: CASKGGTGGRNTEAFF; CDR3 DNA: TGTGCCAGCAAGGGGGGGACAGGTGGCCGGAACACTGAAGCTTTCTTT
V gene: TRBV3-1; D gene: .; J gene: TRBJ1-6; clone size: many; CDR3 protein: CASSPGVSSVLHF; CDR3 DNA: TGTGCCAGCAGCCCAGGGGTGTCTTCAGTCCTCCACTTT
V gene: TRBV5-1; D gene: TRBD1; J gene: TRBJ2-7; clone size: few; CDR3 protein: CASSPRTGDPYEQYF; CDR3 DNA: TGCGCCAGCAGCCCGCGGACAGGGGACCCCTACGAGCAGTACTTC
V gene: TRBV7-8; D gene: TRBD1; J gene: TRBJ1-6; clone size: many; CDR3 protein: CASSLTARGLSPLHF; CDR3 DNA: TGTGCCAGCAGCTTAACAGCCAGGGGGCTTTCACCCCTCCACTTT
V gene: TRBV20-1; D gene: .; J gene: TRBJ1-1; clone size: many; CDR3 protein: CSALTGTHGGEAFF; CDR3 DNA: TGCAGTGCACTTACCGGGACACATGGAGGTGAAGCTTTCTTT
V gene: TRBV20-1; D gene: .; J gene: TRBJ1-1; clone size: many; CDR3 protein: CSATPTLRTEAFF; CDR3 DNA: TGCAGTGCTACCCCCACCCTTCGGACTGAAGCTTTCTTT
V gene: TRBV11-2; D gene: .; J gene: TRBJ1-1; clone size: many; CDR3 protein: CASSLGVTEAFF; CDR3 DNA: TGTGCCAGCAGCTTAGGGGTCACTGAAGCTTTCTTT
V gene: TRBV9; D gene: TRBD2; J gene: TRBJ2-1; clone size: .; CDR3 protein: CASSGGGTSGFNEQCF; CDR3 DNA: TGTGCCAGCAGCGGGGGCGGGACTAGCGGATTCAATGAGCAGTGCTTC
V gene: TRBV7-9; D gene: TRBD1; J gene: TRBJ2-5; clone size: many; CDR3 protein: CASSQTGSPETQYF; CDR3 DNA: TGTGCCAGCAGCCAGACAGGGAGTCCTGAGACCCAGTACTTC
V gene: TRBV12-3/TRBV12-4; D gene: TRBD2; J gene: TRBJ2-1; clone size: few; CDR3 protein: CASSYHPGGTHNEQFF; CDR3 DNA: TGTGCCAGCAGTTACCACCCCGGGGGGACGCACAATGAGCAGTTCTTC
V gene: TRBV3-1; D gene: .; J gene: TRBJ2-7; clone size: many; CDR3 protein: CASSQVPGEQYF; CDR3 DNA: TGTGCCAGCAGCCAAGTGCCAGGCGAGCAGTACTTC
V gene: TRBV6-5; D gene: .; J gene: TRBJ2-5; clone size: few; CDR3 protein: CASRITSNQETQYF; CDR3 DNA: TGTGCCAGCAGAATAACTAGCAACCAAGAGACCCAGTACTTC
V gene: TRBV5-1; D gene: .; J gene: TRBJ2-3; clone size: few; CDR3 protein: CASSLAPDTQYF; CDR3 DNA: TGCGCCAGCAGCTTGGCACCAGATACGCAGTATTTT
V gene: TRBV19; D gene: TRBD1; J gene: TRBJ2-1; clone size: many; CDR3 protein: CASRDRGRGPYNEQFF; CDR3 DNA: TGTGCCAGTAGGGACAGGGGAAGGGGCCCCTACAATGAGCAGTTCTTC
V gene: TRBV6-1; D gene: .; J gene: TRBJ2-1; clone size: many; CDR3 protein: CASSRTSSYNEQFF; CDR3 DNA: TGTGCCAGCAGTCGAACGAGCTCCTACAATGAGCAGTTCTTC
V gene: TRBV10-3; D gene: .; J gene: TRBJ1-5; clone size: many; CDR3 protein: CAISERSPEPQHF; CDR3 DNA: TGTGCCATCAGTGAAAGGAGTCCGGAGCCCCAGCATTTT
V gene: TRBV7-4; D gene: TRBD1; J gene: TRBJ1-1; clone size: many; CDR3 protein: CASSPRDRGRAFF; CDR3 DNA: TGTGCCAGCAGCCCCCGGGACAGGGGCAGAGCTTTCTTT
V gene: TRBV28; D gene: .; J gene: TRBJ1-1; clone size: .; CDR3 protein: CASSSSRAFF; CDR3 DNA: TGTGCCAGCAGCTCAAGTCGGGCTTTCTTT
V gene: TRBV20-1; D gene: TRBD1; J gene: TRBJ2-1; clone size: many; CDR3 protein: CSANGQGAAYNEQFF; CDR3 DNA: TGCAGTGCTAACGGACAGGGGGCGGCCTACAATGAGCAGTTCTTC
V gene: TRBV4-1; D gene: .; J gene: TRBJ1-4; clone size: many; CDR3 protein: CASSQGVQGEKLFF; CDR3 DNA: TGCGCCAGCAGCCAAGGGGTGCAGGGAGAAAAACTGTTTTTT
V gene: TRBV7-9; D gene: .; J gene: TRBJ1-1; clone size: many; CDR3 protein: CASSPEGVLHMNTEAFF; CDR3 DNA: TGTGCCAGCAGCCCTGAGGGGGTTCTACACATGAACACTGAAGCTTTCTTT
V gene: TRBV20-1; D gene: .; J gene: TRBJ1-1; clone size: .; CDR3 protein: CSARDARALNTEAFF; CDR3 DNA: TGCAGTGCTAGAGATGCCAGGGCTTTGAACACTGAAGCTTTCTTT
V gene: TRBV24-1; D gene: TRBD1; J gene: TRBJ2-3; clone size: many; CDR3 protein: CATSSIGDRGTDTQYF; CDR3 DNA: TGTGCCACCAGTTCGATTGGGGACAGGGGCACAGATACGCAGTATTTT
V gene: TRBV4-2; D gene: .; J gene: TRBJ2-1; clone size: many; CDR3 protein: CASSQGAGEEQFF; CDR3 DNA: TGTGCCAGCAGCCAGGGGGCTGGGGAAGAGCAGTTCTTC
V gene: TRBV28; D gene: .; J gene: TRBJ2-5; clone size: many; CDR3 protein: CASSLIGGPVMETQYF; CDR3 DNA: TGTGCCAGCAGTTTGATTGGGGGGCCAGTGATGGAGACCCAGTACTTC
V gene: TRBV29-1; D gene: .; J gene: TRBJ2-3; clone size: many; CDR3 protein: CSVEWAASTDTQYF; CDR3 DNA: TGCAGCGTTGAGTGGGCGGCTAGCACAGATACGCAGTATTTT